Each of the 3 T cell receptor beta chains below was sequenced from the same sample in a study of T-cell reconstitution after alpha-beta-depleted transplantation in children. Unique molecular identifiers were used to barcode this TCRbeta library. TCRdb passed the PCR reads through MiXCR, listing each CDR3 protein once. Of around 670,000 distinct CDR3 sequences in the sample, 13% are singletons; the top ten hold 0.79%. The sequencing used PBMCs, collected before TCRalphabeta/CD19-depleted stem cell transplant. The origin of the receptors is a girl aged 2-10 years with congenital amegakaryocytic thrombocytopenia, due to receive a stem cell transplant.

Worth noting for this clonotype: A clone one base away is much larger, so this may be a read error. V usage is TRBV5-1 and J usage is TRBJ2-1; 10 bases map to TRBD2. V was clipped by 0 bases and J by 4 bases; unmatched bases: 7. CDR3 size: 17 residues. Germline V gene lookup returns CDR1 SGHRS and CDR2 YFSETQ. The DNA of the CDR3 is TGCGCCAGCAGCTTGGTTAGCGGGAGGCCCTCTTACAATGAGCAGTTCTTC. Protein sequence: CASSLVSGRPSYNEQFF.

In this sample, this clonotype turned up many times. The chain carries TRBV7-8 and TRBJ1-1, with D unresolved. Germline values: CDR1 SGHVS, CDR2 FQNEAQ. V was cut by 0 bases and J by 5 bases, with 13 bases left in between. This CDR3 comprises 15 residues. The CDR3 nucleotides read TGTGCCAGCAGCTTAGCGCTTAAGGGTCGGACTGAAGCTTTCTTT. Translating it yields CASSLALKGRTEAFF.

This clonotype was observed many times. The chain carries TRBV12-3 or TRBV12-4 and TRBJ1-1; a possible D gene is TRBD1 (5 bases). Trimming took off 3 bases at V and 11 bases at J, with 19 bases between the two ends. The CDR3 contains 14 residues. CDR3 nucleotide sequence: TGTGCCAGCAGTTTGATGGTAGGGGCACGGGAGGCTTTCTTT. This sequence encodes CASSLMVGAREAFF.